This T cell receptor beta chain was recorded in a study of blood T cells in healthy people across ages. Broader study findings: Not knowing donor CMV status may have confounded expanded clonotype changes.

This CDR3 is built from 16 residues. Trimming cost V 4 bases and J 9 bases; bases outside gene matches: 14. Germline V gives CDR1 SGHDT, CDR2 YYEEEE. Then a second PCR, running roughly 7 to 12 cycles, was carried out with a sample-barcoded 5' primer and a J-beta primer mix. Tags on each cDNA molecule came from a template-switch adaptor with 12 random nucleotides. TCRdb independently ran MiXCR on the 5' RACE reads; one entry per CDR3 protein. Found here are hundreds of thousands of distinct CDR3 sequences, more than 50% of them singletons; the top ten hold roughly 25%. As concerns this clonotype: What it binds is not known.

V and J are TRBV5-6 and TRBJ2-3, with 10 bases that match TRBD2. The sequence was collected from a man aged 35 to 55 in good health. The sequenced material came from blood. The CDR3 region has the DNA TGTGCCAGCAGCCCCCTAGGCGGGACTAGCGATGGAACGCAGTATTTT. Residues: CASSPLGGTSDGTQYF. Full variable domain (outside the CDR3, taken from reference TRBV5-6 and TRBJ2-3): DAGVTQSPTHLIKTRGQQVTLRCSPKSGHDTVSWYQQALGQGPQFIFQYYEEEERQRGNFPDRFSGHQFPNYSSELNVNALLLGDSALYLCASSPLGGTSDGTQYFGPGTRLTVL.